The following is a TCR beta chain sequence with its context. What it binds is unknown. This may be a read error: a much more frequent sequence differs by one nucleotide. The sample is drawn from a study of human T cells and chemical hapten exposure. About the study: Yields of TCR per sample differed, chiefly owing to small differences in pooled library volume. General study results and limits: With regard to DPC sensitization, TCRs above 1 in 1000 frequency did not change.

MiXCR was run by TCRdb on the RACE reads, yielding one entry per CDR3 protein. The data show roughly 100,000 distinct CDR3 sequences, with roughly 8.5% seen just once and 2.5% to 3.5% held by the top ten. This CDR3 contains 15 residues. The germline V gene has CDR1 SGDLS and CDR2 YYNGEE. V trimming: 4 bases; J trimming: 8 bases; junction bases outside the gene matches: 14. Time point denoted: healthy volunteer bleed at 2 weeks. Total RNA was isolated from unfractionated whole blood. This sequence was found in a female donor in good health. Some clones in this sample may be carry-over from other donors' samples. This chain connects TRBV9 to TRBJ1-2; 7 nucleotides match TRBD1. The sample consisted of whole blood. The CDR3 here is CASSPRQGTNEGYTF. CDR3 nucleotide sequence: TGTGCCAGCAGCCCACGACAGGGCACTAACGAGGGCTACACCTTC.